The clone carrying this T cell receptor (beta chain) was observed a handful of times. The antigen remains unidentified. Relative to the germline gene, one junction end is altered; a read error may explain this. These data come from a study of identical twins. Per the germline V gene, CDR1 is SQVTM and CDR2 is ANQGSEA. This CDR3 region has 12 residues. Via MiXCR, TCRdb re-called the 5' RACE reads, giving one row per CDR3 protein. This table has fewer than 500,000 distinct CDR3 sequences, more than 13% appearing once. Study outcomes and limitations: Insertions were fewer in abundant cord blood beta clonotypes, whereas memory repertoires showed none of this pattern.

The data were also submitted as part of a second study, on yellow fever vaccine responses in identical twins.

What was sequenced was CD4+ T cells sorted from blood. The TCR sequence derives from a woman aged 18-29 years in good health. This chain connects TRBV29-1 to TRBJ2-7; 10 bases fit TRBD1. CDR3 sequence (DNA): TGCAGCGTTATCATCCCGGGACAGGGGATTGCTTTT. This codes for CSVIIPGQGIAF.